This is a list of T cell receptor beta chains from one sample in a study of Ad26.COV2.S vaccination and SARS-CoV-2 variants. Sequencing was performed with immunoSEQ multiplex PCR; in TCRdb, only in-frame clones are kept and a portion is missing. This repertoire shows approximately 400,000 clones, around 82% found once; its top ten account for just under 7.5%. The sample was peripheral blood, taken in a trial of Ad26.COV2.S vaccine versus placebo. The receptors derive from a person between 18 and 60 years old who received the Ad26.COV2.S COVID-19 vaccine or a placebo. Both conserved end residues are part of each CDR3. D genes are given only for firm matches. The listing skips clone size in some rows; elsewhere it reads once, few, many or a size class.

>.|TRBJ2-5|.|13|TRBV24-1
TGTGCCACCAGTCTCACAGGAGGGGAGACCCAGTACTTC
CATSLTGGETQYF
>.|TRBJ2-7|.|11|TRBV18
TGTGCCAGCTCGGCCCCAGGCGAGCAGTACTTC
CASSAPGEQYF
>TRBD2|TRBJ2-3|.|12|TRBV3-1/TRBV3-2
TGTGCCAGCAGCCCCCTAGCGGGAGAGAAGTATTTT
CASSPLAGEKYF
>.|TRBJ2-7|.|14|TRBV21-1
TGTGCCAGCAGCAAAGGGGATGACGCCTACGAGCAGTACTTC
CASSKGDDAYEQYF
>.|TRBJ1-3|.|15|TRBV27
TGTGCCAGCAGTTTATCGGGGGGTTCTGGAAACACCATATATTTT
CASSLSGGSGNTIYF
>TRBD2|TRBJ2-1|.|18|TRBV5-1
TGCGCCAGCAGCCCGAGGACTAGCGGGCCAGTCGTGGGCAATGAGCAGTTCTTC
CASSPRTSGPVVGNEQFF
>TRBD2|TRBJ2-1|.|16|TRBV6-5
TGTGCCAGCAGTTCATGGAGCGGGAAAGGTTACAATGAGCAGTTCTTC
CASSSWSGKGYNEQFF
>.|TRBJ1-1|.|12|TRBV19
TGTGCCAGTAGTGATTCCGGGCTCGAAGCTTTCTTT
CASSDSGLEAFF
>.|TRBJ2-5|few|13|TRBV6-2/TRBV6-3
TGTGCCAGCAGTTACATGGGCGGGGAGACCCAGTACTTC
CASSYMGGETQYF
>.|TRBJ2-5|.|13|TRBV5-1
TGCGCCAGCAGCTTCTCAGCAGCAGAGACCCAGTACTTC
CASSFSAAETQYF
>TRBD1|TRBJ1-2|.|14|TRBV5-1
TGCGCCAGCAGCCCCCAGGGGGGGGGAGTAGGCTACACCTTC
CASSPQGGGVGYTF
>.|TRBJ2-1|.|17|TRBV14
TGTGCCAGCAGCCAAAGGGGGGGCCTTAGCTCCTACAATGAGCAGTTCTTC
CASSQRGGLSSYNEQFF
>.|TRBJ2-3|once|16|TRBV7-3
TGTGCCAGCAGCCATACAGGCCCGTCTAGCACAGATACGCAGTATTTT
CASSHTGPSSTDTQYF
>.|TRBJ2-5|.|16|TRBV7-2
TGTGCCAGCAGCGGGGGGGGGCTAGCGGTACGCAAGACCCAGTACTTC
CASSGGGLAVRKTQYF
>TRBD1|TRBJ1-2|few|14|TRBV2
TGTGCCAGCACCTGGACAGGGGGCGCCTATGGCTACACCTTC
CASTWTGGAYGYTF
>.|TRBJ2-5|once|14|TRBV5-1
TGCGCCAGCAGACGACAACGTGATCTGGGGACCCAGTACTTC
CASRRQRDLGTQYF
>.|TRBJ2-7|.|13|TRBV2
TGTGCCAGCAGGGACCGACGGACCTACGAGCAGTACTTC
CASRDRRTYEQYF
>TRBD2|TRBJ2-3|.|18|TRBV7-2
TGTGCCAGCAGCCCACGTAGCGGGGGGGCACGGAGCACAGATACGCAGTATTTT
CASSPRSGGARSTDTQYF
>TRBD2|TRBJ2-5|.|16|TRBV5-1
TGCGCCAGCAGCTTGGCCGGGGGGGCGGCCCAAGAGACCCAGTACTTC
CASSLAGGAAQETQYF
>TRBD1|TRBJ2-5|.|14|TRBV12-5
TGTGCTAGTGGGGGACAGGGGGTTGTAGAGACCCAGTACTTC
CASGGQGVVETQYF
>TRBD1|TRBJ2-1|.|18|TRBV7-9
TGTGCCAGCAGCTTAGTAGGAAAGACAGGGGGCGCCTACAATGAGCAGTTCTTC
CASSLVGKTGGAYNEQFF
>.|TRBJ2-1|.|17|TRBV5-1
TGCGCCAGCAGCTTGGCCGGGGCGGTGAGCTCCTACAATGAGCAGTTCTTC
CASSLAGAVSSYNEQFF
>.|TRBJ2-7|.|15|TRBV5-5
TGTGCCAGCAGCCGAAACGGAGGCCCCTCCTACGAGCAGTACTTC
CASSRNGGPSYEQYF
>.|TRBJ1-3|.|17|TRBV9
TGTGCCAGCAGCGTAGTTTCGTCGCTCTCGGGAGGAAACACCATATATTTT
CASSVVSSLSGGNTIYF
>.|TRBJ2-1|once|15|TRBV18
TGTGCCAGCTCACCAGACTCCCGCTCCTACAATGAGCAGTTCTTC
CASSPDSRSYNEQFF
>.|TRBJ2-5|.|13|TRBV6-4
TGTGCCAGCAGCCCTGACCTAGGGGAGACCCAGTACTTC
CASSPDLGETQYF
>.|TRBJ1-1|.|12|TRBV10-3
TGTGCCATCAGTACAGTCCCAACTGAAGCTTTCTTT
CAISTVPTEAFF
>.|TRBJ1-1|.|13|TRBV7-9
TGTGCCAGCAGCCATGGAGGGAACACTGAAGCTTTCTTT
CASSHGGNTEAFF
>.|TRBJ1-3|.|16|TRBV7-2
TGTGCCAGCAGCTTAGGCCAGGGTATTGCTGGAAACACCATATATTTT
CASSLGQGIAGNTIYF
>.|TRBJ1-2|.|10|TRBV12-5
TGTGCTAGTGGCTCACCGGGGTCCACCTTC
CASGSPGSTF
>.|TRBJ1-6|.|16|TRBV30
TGTGCCTGGTGTTCGGGAGGGAGATCCTATAATTCACCCCTCCACTTT
CAWCSGGRSYNSPLHF
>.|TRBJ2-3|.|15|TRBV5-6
TGTGCCAGCAGCCTGCCGGGGTGGGGCACAGATACGCAGTATTTT
CASSLPGWGTDTQYF
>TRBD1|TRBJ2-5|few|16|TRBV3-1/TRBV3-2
TGTGCCAGCAGCCGCTCATACTGGACAGGGGAAGGGACCCAGTACTTC
CASSRSYWTGEGTQYF
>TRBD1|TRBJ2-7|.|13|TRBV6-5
TGTGCCAGCAGGAGGACAGGCCTCTACGAGCAGTACTTC
CASRRTGLYEQYF
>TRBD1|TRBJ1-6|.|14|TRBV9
TGTGCCAGCAGCGCCGGGACAGGGGCTCTTACCCTCCACTTT
CASSAGTGALTLHF
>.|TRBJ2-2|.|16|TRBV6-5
TGTGCCAGCAGTTACTCGATGGGACAGAACACCGGGGAGCTGTTTTTT
CASSYSMGQNTGELFF
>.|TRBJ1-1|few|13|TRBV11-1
TGTGCCAGCAGCTTAGGACATAACACTGAAGCTTTCTTT
CASSLGHNTEAFF
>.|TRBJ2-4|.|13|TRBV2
TGTGCCTCAAACCGCCAAACCGGAAACATTCAGTACTTC
CASNRQTGNIQYF
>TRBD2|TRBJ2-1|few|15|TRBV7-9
TGTGCCAGCAGCGGGAGCGGGAGCTCCTACAATGAGCAGTTCTTC
CASSGSGSSYNEQFF
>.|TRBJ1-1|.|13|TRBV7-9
TGTGCCAGCAGCGTTCCAGGGGTCACTGAAGCTTTCTTT
CASSVPGVTEAFF
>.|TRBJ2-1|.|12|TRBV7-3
TGTGCCAGCAGCTTAATCGGGAATGAGCAGTTCTTC
CASSLIGNEQFF
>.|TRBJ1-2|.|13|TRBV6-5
TGTGCCAGCACTGTCCCAGCAAGATATGGCTACACCTTC
CASTVPARYGYTF
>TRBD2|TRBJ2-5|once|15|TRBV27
TGTGCCAGCAGGAGAACCGGGACTAGCTTGAAGACCCAGTACTTC
CASRRTGTSLKTQYF
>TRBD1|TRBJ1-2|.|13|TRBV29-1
TGCAGCGCGCCATCAGGGGGGGACTATGGCTACACCTTC
CSAPSGGDYGYTF
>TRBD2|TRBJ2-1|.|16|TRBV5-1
TGCGCCAGCAGCCAGACTAGCTCGAGCTCCTACAATGAGCAGTTCTTC
CASSQTSSSSYNEQFF
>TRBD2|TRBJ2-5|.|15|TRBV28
TGTGCCAGCAGCGGGACTAGCGGGGGACAAGAGACCCAGTACTTC
CASSGTSGGQETQYF
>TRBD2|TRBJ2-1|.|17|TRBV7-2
TGTGCCAGCAGCTCCCCGGGACTAGCGGGGGGGGTCAATGAGCAGTTCTTC
CASSSPGLAGGVNEQFF
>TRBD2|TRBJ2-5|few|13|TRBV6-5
TGTGCCAGCAGGCCGGGACTACCTGAGACCCAGTACTTC
CASRPGLPETQYF
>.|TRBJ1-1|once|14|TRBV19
TGTGCCAGTAGTAGCCAGGGAATCCTAACTGAAGCTTTCTTT
CASSSQGILTEAFF
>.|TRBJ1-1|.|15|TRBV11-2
TGTGCCAGCAGACCGCGGAGGGTCGGAATCACTGAAGCTTTCTTT
CASRPRRVGITEAFF
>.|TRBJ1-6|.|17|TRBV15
TGTGCCACCAGCAGGGGGGACGGCCCTTTCTATAATTCACCCCTCCACTTT
CATSRGDGPFYNSPLHF
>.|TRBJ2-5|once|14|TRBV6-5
TGTGCCAGCAGTTACGATCTTGGCTATGAGACCCAGTACTTC
CASSYDLGYETQYF